This T cell receptor (beta chain) was found in a study of post-analysis software for immune sequencing data. Study at large: Relapsing-remitting, secondary progressive and progressive-relapsing forms made up the multiple sclerosis disease courses. General study results and limits: Batch-mates among the samples co-clustered strongly by F measure. The study found TRBV5-6, TRBV5-1 and TRBV20-1 among roughly 5 TRBV segments more frequent in patients than controls. Normalized Chao1 diversity was significantly reduced in patients versus controls.

The CDR3 extends over 14 amino acids. CDR1 is SGHAT and CDR2 is FQNNGV in the germline V gene. Trimming removed 3 bases from V and 1 base from J, with 7 bases in between. TCR beta libraries were prepared from cDNA with unique molecular identifiers. TCRdb analysed the PCR reads with MiXCR anew, one entry per CDR3 protein. In the table there are 350,000 to 500,000 distinct CDR3 sequences, 30% to 40% of which are singletons. This clonotype was recorded only once. The antigen is not known. Sequenced input: blood. The rearrangement uses TRBV11-2 and TRBJ2-1; D gene uncertain. The TCR was taken from a girl aged 2 to 10 with multiple sclerosis. Written as DNA, the CDR3 is TGTGCCAGCAGCTTCGACGGGTCCTACAATGAGCAGTTCTTC. Amino acids: CASSFDGSYNEQFF.